These 11 T cell receptor beta chains came from one sample sequenced in a study of blood T cell repertoires in COVID-19. Produced via immunoSEQ multiplex PCR; TCRdb's table is partial and in-frame only. The table has fewer than 150,000 clones, roughly nine tenths seen once. The specimen was peripheral blood. These receptors all come from a man aged 65-85 years who had recovered from COVID-19.

This rearrangement joins TRBV6-6 to TRBJ2-7; 7 bases align to TRBD2. Trimming took 7 bases from V and 1 from J; bases not matched to a gene: 10. CDR3 length equals 15 residues. CDR1 is MNHNY, CDR2 SVGAGI, per germline (reference sequence). The CDR3 here is CASTTQRGESYEQYF. The CDR3 DNA reads as TGTGCCAGCACTACCCAGCGGGGCGAATCCTACGAGCAGTACTTC.

This chain links TRBV10-2 with TRBJ1-5; D possibly corresponds to TRBD1 (6 bases). CDR1 is WSHSY and CDR2 is SAAADI in the germline V gene. V was shortened by 4 bases and J by 1 base, with 14 bases between the two germline ends. The CDR3 has 16 amino acids. CDR3 nucleotide sequence: TGCGCCAGCAGTGCTTCGGGGGGCCAAAGCAATCAGCCCCAGCATTTT. Encoded protein: CASSASGGQSNQPQHF.

V gene TRBV7-2 combines with J gene TRBJ2-4; D might be TRBD2 (6 bases). The CDR3 has 17 residues. V lost 5 bases and J lost 1, with 18 bases in between. Germline CDR1 reads SGHTA; CDR2 reads FQGNSA. CDR3 nucleotide sequence: TGTGCCAGCAGCCCAAAGGCGGGGTGGGGCGCCAAAAACATTCAGTACTTC. Encoded protein: CASSPKAGWGAKNIQYF.

In nucleotides, the CDR3 is TGTGCCAGCAGTGGACCCTACGGGACCGGGGAGCTGTTTTTT. As protein: CASSGPYGTGELFF. The chain carries TRBV2 and TRBJ2-2; D unresolved. The germline gives CDR1 SNHLY, CDR2 FYNNEI. CDR3 length equals 14 residues. V gave up 4 bases and J gave up 5 bases, with 11 bases separating them. The variable domain in full, with the rest retrieved from reference TRBV2 and TRBJ2-2, is EPEVTQTPSHQVTQMGQEVILRCVPISNHLYFYWYRQILGQKVEFLVSFYNNEISEKSEIFDDQFSVERPDGSNFTLKIRSTKLEDSAMYFCASSGPYGTGELFFGEGSRLTVL.

The chain has TRBV11-2 and TRBJ2-1, with D unclear. This CDR3 has 10 residues. Germline CDR1 and CDR2: SGHAT and FQNNGV. The germline V and J ends were trimmed by 5 bases and 7 bases, with 3 bases remaining between them. The CDR3 DNA reads TGTGCCAGCAGCCATAATGAGCAGTTCTTC. Amino acids: CASSHNEQFF.

The V and J genes are TRBV10-3 and TRBJ1-1, with 7 positions matching TRBD1. With V trimmed by 6 bases and J by 8 bases, 3 bases remained unmatched. The CDR3 totals 11 residues. Germline V lookup: CDR1 ENHRY, CDR2 SYGVKD. CDR3 sequence reads: CAIRGTEEAFF. The CDR3 nucleotides read TGTGCCATCAGGGGGACAGAAGAAGCTTTCTTT.

The CDR3 loop reads CASSDRATYEQYF. In DNA, the CDR3 is TGTGCCAGCAGTGACAGGGCCACCTACGAGCAGTACTTC. The chain couples TRBV2 to TRBJ2-7, with D perhaps TRBD1 (5 bases). V was shortened by 3 bases and J by 2 bases, with 8 bases between the two germline ends. CDR1 is SNHLY, CDR2 FYNNEI, per germline. The CDR3 length is 13 residues.

Here the CDR3 DNA reads TGTGCCAGCAGCTTAACAGGGAACGAAAAACTGTTTTTT. Translated: CASSLTGNEKLFF. The chain combines TRBV11-2 with TRBJ1-4, with a possible D match to TRBD1 (6 bases). CDR1 is SGHAT and CDR2 is FQNNGV in the germline V gene. The CDR3 has 13 amino acids. V lost 2 bases to trimming and J lost 8 bases, with 9 bases between them.

The chain employs TRBV5-1 and TRBJ2-4; TRBD1 matches 8 bases. Germline assignment: CDR1 SGHRS and CDR2 YFSETQ. V dropped 2 bases and J dropped 5; count of bases not matched to a gene: 6. The CDR3 is made up of 15 amino acids. CDR3 coding DNA: TGCGCCAGCAGCTTTTCAGGGGGCACTCAAAACATTCAGTACTTC. This sequence encodes CASSFSGGTQNIQYF.

The chain has TRBV11-1 and TRBJ1-2; D perhaps matches TRBD1 (6 bases). The germline V and J ends were trimmed by 5 bases and 4 bases, with 14 bases remaining between them. CDR1 SGHAT and CDR2 FQDESV come from the germline V gene (reference sequence). The CDR3 contains 14 residues. The CDR3 is CASSPGDRAYGYTF. The CDR3 bases are TGTGCCAGCAGCCCAGGGGATCGAGCCTATGGCTACACCTTC.

With regard to this clone: The same CDR3 arises from other DNA sequences in this sample as well. V is TRBV7-9 and J is TRBJ1-3; weak D call: TRBD1 (6 bases). The ends were cut back, 3 bases at V and 4 bases at J, with 10 bases in the middle. Germline V gene sequence: CDR1 SEHNR, CDR2 FQNEAQ (reference sequence). CDR3 length equals 14 residues. CDR3 in DNA: TGTGCCAGCAGCTTTCAGGGGCGAGGAAACACCATATATTTT. It specifies CASSFQGRGNTIYF.